This T cell receptor beta chain stems from a study of Ad26.COV2.S vaccination and SARS-CoV-2 variants. The data were produced by immunoSEQ multiplex PCR, yet TCRdb's version contains in-frame clones alone and is incomplete. The sample holds about 480,000 clones, around 88% seen once. Notes on this clone: No antigen is known for it.

The germline CDR1 and CDR2 sequences are MNHEY and SMNVEV (reference sequence). The trim removed 2 bases at V and 4 bases at J, leaving 4 bases unmatched. The CDR3 extends over 15 amino acids. Whole-study findings and limits: Placebo and vaccine recipients had non-spike TCR breadth that was similar. Reportedly, spike-specific CD8+ and CD4+ T cell responses achieved substantial breadth once vaccination had taken place.

This sample's treatment: some 20 received Ad26.COV2.S at low or high dose, single or two shots; 5 received placebo; per-sample allocation not given. Sample collection was performed on day 63 after the first vaccine or placebo injection. An Ad26 vector was used to express Wuhan-strain SARS-CoV-2 spike as the vaccine. The TCR sequence derives from a person between 18 and 59 years old who received the Ad26.COV2.S COVID-19 vaccine or a placebo. The sample consisted of peripheral blood, taken in a trial of Ad26.COV2.S vaccine versus placebo. The chain links TRBV27 to TRBJ2-3, with 9 bases matching TRBD2. The CDR3 DNA is TGTGCCAGCAGTTTAAAAGGACTAGCGTCAGATACGCAGTATTTT. Protein sequence: CASSLKGLASDTQYF.